The clone carrying this T cell receptor beta chain has a handful of counts. As handled by the study authors: Counts of nucleated cells, estimated from reference gene primer amplification, were obtained. Profiling relied on immunoSEQ multiplex PCR, and the TCRdb table lists in-frame clones only, not all of them. From that table come the V and J calls and clone size; the DNA was used to work out D and trimming. The sample lists under 45,000 clones, around three quarters occurring once. This record comes from a study of blood T cell repertoires in COVID-19. Study-level background: Some COVID-19 samples were acute and others convalescent; all came from the United States, Italy and Spain.

The receptor was isolated from a man aged 55 to 70 with active COVID-19. Sequenced sample: peripheral blood.

For the CDR3, the DNA is TGTGCCAGCAGCCCGGACAGGGATCACTATGGCTACACCTTC. Its translation is CASSPDRDHYGYTF. This rearrangement joins TRBV14 to TRBJ1-2; 8 bases agree with TRBD1. V lost 4 bases, J lost 3 bases, and 4 bases stayed unmatched. The CDR3 is 14 residues long. Per germline, CDR1 SGHDN and CDR2 FVKESK. The complete variable domain, with remaining parts taken from reference TRBV14 and TRBJ1-2, reads EAGVTQFPSHSVIEKGQTVTLRCDPISGHDNLYWYRRVMGKEIKFLLHFVKESKQDESGMPNNRFLAERTGGTYSTLKVQPAELEDSGVYFCASSPDRDHYGYTFGSGTRLTVV.